This TCR beta chain derives from a study of T-cell memory formation after mild COVID-19. Study summary: Largely donor-specific TCR clusters were found.

Study observations and caveats: CD4+ contracting clones were found mainly in CM and EM, and CD8+ ones in EMRA. Day 15 to 85 contracting clones showed balanced CD4/CD8; later expanders leaned CD4+.

In its sample, this clonotype was seen a few times. Antigen: not known. V lost 3 bases and J lost 5; bases outside the gene matches: 20. The CDR3 runs 19 residues. Germline lookup yields CDR1 SGHRS and CDR2 YFSETQ. TCRdb ran MiXCR on the 5' RACE reads and lists one entry per CDR3 protein. The repertoire has approximately 350,000 distinct CDR3 sequences, roughly 14% of them found once; the top ten carry 22%. V and J are TRBV5-1 and TRBJ2-1; 7 bases are shared with TRBD2. This sequence originates from a man between 18 and 29 years old who had mild COVID-19 (a few samples of this study predate the infection). Cell type and time point are not known. Sample: PBMCs or a T cell subset sorted from them (not recorded which). CDR3 loop: CASSSIRNLGTMKNNEQFF. The CDR3 region has the DNA TGCGCCAGCAGCTCCATTCGGAACCTAGGGACTATGAAGAACAATGAGCAGTTCTTC.